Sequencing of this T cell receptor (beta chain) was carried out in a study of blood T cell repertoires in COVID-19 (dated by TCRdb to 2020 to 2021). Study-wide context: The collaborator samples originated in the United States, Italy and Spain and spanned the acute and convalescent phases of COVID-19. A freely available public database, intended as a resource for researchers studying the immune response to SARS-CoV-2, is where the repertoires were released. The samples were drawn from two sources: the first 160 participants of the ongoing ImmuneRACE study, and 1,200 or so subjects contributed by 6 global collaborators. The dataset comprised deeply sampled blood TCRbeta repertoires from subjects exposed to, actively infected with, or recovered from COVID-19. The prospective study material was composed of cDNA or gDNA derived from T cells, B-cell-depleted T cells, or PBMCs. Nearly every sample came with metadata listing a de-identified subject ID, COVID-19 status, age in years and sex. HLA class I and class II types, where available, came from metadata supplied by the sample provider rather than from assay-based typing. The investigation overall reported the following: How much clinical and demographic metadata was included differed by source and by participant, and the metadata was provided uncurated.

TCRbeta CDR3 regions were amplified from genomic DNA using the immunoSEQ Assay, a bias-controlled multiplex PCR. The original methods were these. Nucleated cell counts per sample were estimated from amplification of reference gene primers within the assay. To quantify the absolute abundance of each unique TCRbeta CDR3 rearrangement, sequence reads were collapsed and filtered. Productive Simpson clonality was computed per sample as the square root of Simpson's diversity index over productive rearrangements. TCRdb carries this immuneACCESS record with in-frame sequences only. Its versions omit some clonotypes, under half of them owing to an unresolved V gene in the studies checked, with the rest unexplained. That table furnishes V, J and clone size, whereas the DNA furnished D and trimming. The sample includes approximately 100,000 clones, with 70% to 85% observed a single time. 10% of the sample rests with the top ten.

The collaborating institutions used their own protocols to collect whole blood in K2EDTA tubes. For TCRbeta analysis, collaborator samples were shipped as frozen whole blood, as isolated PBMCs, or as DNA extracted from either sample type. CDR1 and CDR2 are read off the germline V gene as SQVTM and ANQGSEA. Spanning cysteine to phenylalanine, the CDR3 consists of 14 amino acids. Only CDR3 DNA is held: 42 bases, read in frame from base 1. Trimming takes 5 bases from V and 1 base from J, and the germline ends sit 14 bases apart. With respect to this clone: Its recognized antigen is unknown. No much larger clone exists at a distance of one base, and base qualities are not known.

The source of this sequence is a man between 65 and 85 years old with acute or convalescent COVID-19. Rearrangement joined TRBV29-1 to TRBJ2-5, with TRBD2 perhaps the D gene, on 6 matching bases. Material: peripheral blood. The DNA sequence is TGCAGCGTTAGGGCGGGGCGAGCCCAAGAGACCCAGTACTTC. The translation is CSVRAGRAQETQYF.